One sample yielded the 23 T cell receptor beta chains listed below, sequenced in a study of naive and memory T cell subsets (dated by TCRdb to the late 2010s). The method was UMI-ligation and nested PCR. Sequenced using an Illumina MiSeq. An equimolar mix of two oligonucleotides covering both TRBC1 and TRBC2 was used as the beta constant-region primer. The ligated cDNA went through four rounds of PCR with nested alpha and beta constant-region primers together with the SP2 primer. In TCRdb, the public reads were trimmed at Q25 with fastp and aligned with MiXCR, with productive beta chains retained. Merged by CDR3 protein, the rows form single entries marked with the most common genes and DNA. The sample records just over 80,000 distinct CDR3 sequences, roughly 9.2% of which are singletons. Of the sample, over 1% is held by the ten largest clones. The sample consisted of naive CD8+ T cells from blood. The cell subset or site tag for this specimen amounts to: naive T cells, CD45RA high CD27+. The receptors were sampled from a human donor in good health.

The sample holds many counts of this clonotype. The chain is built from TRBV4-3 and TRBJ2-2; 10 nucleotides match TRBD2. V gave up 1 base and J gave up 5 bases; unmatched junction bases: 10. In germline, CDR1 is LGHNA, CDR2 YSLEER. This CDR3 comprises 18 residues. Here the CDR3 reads CASSQGWTSGYTTGELFF. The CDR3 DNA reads TGCGCCAGCAGCCAAGGGTGGACTAGCGGATATACTACCGGGGAGCTGTTTTTT.

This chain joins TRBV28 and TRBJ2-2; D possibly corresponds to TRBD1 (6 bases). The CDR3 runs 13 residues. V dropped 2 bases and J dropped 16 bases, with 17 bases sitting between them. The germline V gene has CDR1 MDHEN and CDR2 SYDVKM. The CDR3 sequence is CASSLGDTTPPFF. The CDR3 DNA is TGTGCCAGCAGTTTAGGGGACACAACCCCTCCGTTTTTT.

CDR3: CASSYSSPFSYNEQFF. Here the CDR3 DNA reads TGTGCCAGCAGTTACTCTAGCCCCTTTTCCTACAATGAGCAGTTCTTC. The gene calls are TRBV6-2 or TRBV6-3 and TRBJ2-1; D not certain. Germline lookup yields CDR1 MNHEY and CDR2 SVGEGT. The CDR3 spans 16 residues. V was trimmed by 0 bases and J by 1 base, leaving 10 bases between them.

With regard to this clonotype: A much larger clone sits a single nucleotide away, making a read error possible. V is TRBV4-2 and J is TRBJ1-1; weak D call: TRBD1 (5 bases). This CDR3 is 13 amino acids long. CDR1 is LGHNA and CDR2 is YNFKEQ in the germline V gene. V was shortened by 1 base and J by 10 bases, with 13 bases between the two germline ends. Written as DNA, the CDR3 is TGTGCCAGCAGCCAAGGGGGCTACGGTGGAGCTTTCTTT. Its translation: CASSQGGYGGAFF.

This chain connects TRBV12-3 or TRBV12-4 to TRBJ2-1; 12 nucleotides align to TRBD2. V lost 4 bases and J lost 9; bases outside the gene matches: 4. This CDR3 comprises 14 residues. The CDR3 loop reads CASSSSGRAVEQFF. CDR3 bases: TGTGCCAGCAGTTCTAGCGGGAGGGCTGTTGAGCAGTTCTTC.

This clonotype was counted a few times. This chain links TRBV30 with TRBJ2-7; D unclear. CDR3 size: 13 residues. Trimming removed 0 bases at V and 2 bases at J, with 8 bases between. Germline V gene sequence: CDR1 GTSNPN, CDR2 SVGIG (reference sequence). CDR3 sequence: CAWSVPVPYEQYF. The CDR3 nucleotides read TGTGCCTGGAGTGTCCCCGTCCCCTACGAGCAGTACTTC.

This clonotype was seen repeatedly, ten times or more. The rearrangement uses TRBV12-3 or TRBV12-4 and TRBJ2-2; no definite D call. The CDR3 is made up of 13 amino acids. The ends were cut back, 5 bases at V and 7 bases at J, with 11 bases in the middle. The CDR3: CASSPLGNGELFF. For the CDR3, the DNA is TGTGCCAGCAGTCCCCTCGGAAACGGGGAGCTGTTTTTT.

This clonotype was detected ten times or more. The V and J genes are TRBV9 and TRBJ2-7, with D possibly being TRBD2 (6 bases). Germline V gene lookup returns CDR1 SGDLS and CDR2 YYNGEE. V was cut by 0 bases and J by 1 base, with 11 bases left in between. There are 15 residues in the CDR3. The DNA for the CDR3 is TGTGCCAGCAGCGTAGGGGACTCCCAGTCCTACGAGCAGTACTTC. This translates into CASSVGDSQSYEQYF.

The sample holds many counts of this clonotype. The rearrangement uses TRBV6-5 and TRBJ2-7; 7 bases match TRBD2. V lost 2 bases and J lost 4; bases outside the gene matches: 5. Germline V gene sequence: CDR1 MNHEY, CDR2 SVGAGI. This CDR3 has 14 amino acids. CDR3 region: CASSYERDGYEQYF. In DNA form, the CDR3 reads TGTGCCAGCAGTTACGAGCGGGACGGTTACGAGCAGTACTTC.

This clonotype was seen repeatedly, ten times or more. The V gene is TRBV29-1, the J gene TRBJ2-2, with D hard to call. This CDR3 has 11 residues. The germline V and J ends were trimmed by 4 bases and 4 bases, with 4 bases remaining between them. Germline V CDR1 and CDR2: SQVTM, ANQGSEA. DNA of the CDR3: TGCAGCGTTGGAGTCACCGGGGAGCTGTTTTTT. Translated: CSVGVTGELFF.

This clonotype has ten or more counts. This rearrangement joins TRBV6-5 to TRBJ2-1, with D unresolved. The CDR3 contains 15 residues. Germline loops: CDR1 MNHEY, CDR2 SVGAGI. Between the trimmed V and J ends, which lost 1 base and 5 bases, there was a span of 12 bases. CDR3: CASSYLSTSHNEQFF. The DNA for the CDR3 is TGTGCCAGCAGTTACTTGTCGACAAGCCACAATGAGCAGTTCTTC.

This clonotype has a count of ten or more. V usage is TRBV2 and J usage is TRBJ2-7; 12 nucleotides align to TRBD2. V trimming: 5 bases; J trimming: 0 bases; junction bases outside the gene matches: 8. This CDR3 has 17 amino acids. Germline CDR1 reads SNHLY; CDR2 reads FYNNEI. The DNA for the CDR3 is TGTGCCAGCAGTCTCGGACTAGCGGGGAGGAGCTCCTACGAGCAGTACTTC. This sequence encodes CASSLGLAGRSSYEQYF.

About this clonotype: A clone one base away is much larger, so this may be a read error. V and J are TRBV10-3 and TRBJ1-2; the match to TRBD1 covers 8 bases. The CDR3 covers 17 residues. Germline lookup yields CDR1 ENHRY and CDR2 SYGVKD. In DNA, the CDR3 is TGTGCCATCAGTGACCCCCCAGGGGGCTTAGCTAACTATGGCGACACCTTC. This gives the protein CAISDPPGGLANYGDTF.

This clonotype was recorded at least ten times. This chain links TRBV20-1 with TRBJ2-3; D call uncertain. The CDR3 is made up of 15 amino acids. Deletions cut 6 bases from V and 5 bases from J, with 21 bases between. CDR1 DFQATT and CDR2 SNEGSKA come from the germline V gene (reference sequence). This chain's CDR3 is CSAILPGSPQDTQYF. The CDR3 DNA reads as TGCAGTGCGATTTTACCGGGCTCGCCGCAAGATACGCAGTATTTT.

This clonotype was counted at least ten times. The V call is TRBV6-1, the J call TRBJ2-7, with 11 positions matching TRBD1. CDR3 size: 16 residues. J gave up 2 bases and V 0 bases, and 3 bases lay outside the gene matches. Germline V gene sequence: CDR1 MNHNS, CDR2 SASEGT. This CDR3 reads CASSEAGTGGPYEQYF. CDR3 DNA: TGTGCCAGCAGTGAAGCGGGGACAGGGGGGCCCTACGAGCAGTACTTC.

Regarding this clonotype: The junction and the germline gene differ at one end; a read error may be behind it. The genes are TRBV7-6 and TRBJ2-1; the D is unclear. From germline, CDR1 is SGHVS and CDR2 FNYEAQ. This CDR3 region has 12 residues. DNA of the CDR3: TGTTCCAGCAGCTTAAACTACAATGAGCAGTTCTTC. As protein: CSSSLNYNEQFF.

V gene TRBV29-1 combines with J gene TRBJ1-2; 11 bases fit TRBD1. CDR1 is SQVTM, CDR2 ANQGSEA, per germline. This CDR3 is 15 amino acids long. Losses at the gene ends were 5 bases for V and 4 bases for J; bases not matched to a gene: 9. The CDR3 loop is CSVYGTGGLVYGYTF. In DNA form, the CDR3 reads TGCAGCGTTTATGGGACAGGGGGACTTGTCTATGGCTACACCTTC.

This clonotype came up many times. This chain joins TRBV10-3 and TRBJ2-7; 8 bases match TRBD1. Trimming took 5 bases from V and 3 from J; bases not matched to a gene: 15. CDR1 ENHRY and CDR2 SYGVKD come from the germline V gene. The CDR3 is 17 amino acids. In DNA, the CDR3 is TGTGCCATCAGTCGCCTGGACAGGGCCCGGACTGGCTACGAGCAGTACTTC. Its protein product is CAISRLDRARTGYEQYF.

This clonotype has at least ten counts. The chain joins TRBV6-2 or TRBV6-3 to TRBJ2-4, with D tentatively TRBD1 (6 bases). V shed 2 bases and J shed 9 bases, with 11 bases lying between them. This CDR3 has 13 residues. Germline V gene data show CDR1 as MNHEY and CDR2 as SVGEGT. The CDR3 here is CASSYGQTSIQYF. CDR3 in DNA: TGTGCCAGCAGTTACGGACAGACGAGCATTCAGTACTTC.

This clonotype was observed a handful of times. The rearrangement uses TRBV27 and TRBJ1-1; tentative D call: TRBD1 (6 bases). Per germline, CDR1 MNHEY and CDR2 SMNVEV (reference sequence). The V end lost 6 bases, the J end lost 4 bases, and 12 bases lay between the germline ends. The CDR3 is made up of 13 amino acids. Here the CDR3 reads CASRDQGITEAFF. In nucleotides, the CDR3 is TGTGCCAGCAGGGATCAGGGGATCACTGAAGCTTTCTTT.

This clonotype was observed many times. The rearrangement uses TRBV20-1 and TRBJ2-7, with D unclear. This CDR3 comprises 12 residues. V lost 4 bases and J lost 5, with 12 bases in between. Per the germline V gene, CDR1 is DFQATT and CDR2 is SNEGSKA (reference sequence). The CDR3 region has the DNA TGCAGTGCTACCGACAAGAACGACGAGCAGTACTTC. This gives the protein CSATDKNDEQYF.

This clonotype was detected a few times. The CDR3 DNA is TGTGCCAGCAGTGAGTTCGGACAGGAGAGCTACGAGCAGTACTTC. Amino acids: CASSEFGQESYEQYF. The chain joins TRBV6-1 to TRBJ2-7; 7 bases map to TRBD1. V trimming: 3 bases; J trimming: 3 bases; junction bases outside the gene matches: 8. From germline, CDR1 is MNHNS and CDR2 SASEGT. The CDR3 totals 15 residues.

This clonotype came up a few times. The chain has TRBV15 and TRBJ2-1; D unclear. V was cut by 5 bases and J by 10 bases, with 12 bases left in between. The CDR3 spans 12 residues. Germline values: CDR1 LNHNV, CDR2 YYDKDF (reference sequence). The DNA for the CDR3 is TGTGCCACCAGCGGAAGAGGCCAAGAGCAGTTCTTC. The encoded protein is CATSGRGQEQFF.